The entry below gives a single T cell receptor (beta chain) sequence along with its context. This entry comes from a study of blood T cell repertoires in COVID-19. About the research overall: Samples taken during acute and convalescent COVID-19 were collected in the United States, Italy and Spain. PBMCs, B-cell-depleted T cells, or T cells were the source of the cDNA or gDNA that made up the material.

Germline CDR1 reads SEHNR; CDR2 reads FQNEAQ (reference sequence). This CDR3 region has 16 residues. V was pared by 5 bases and J by 5 bases, with 11 bases of the junction left unmatched. Per the authors' pipeline: Amplification from reference gene primers served as the basis for estimated nucleated cell counts. Some clones are missing from TCRdb's copy, which holds only in-frame ones; the method was immunoSEQ multiplex PCR. D and trimming were read from the DNA, whereas the V and J calls and clone size are those reported in that table. Here the sample spans approximately 190,000 clones, 80% to 85% being singletons.

This receptor was obtained from a woman in her thirties or forties with acute or convalescent COVID-19. Sequencing was carried out using peripheral blood. The J gene is TRBJ2-1, the V gene TRBV7-9, with TRBD1 matching over 8 bases. CDR3 nucleotides: TGTGCCAGCAGCCCACCTGGACAGGGCCAGGACAATGAGCAGTTCTTC. Protein product: CASSPPGQGQDNEQFF.